These 22 T cell receptor beta chains were sequenced from one sample in a study of blood T cells in healthy people across ages. Combining a sample-barcoded 5' primer with a J-beta primer mix, a second PCR ran for 7 to 11 cycles. Each CDR3 protein gets one entry after TCRdb re-called the 5' RACE reads with MiXCR. The table has approximately 1.5 million distinct CDR3 sequences, roughly 43% seen once. Sequenced material: blood. The receptors stem from a woman under 30 in good health.

A few counts support this clonotype. J is TRBJ2-7 and V is TRBV12-3 or TRBV12-4; D is unclear. This CDR3 comprises 14 residues. V lost 2 bases and J lost 3, with 11 bases in between. CDR3 loop: CASSLNLGYYEQYF. CDR3 coding DNA: TGTGCCAGCAGTTTAAATCTCGGCTACTACGAGCAGTACTTC.

J is TRBJ2-7 and V is TRBV7-2; TRBD2 agrees at 11 bases. Per the germline V gene, CDR1 is SGHTA and CDR2 is FQGNSA. After removal of 4 bases from V and 3 bases from J, the junction contained 5 bases not matched to a gene. There are 15 residues in the CDR3. The CDR3 DNA reads TGTGCCAGCAGCTGGGGACTAGCGGAGTACTACGAGCAGTACTTC. This translates into CASSWGLAEYYEQYF.

V usage is TRBV18 and J usage is TRBJ1-4; D is undetermined. Trimming pared 3 bases from V and 0 bases from J, leaving 8 bases between. CDR3 size: 15 residues. Germline CDR1 is KGHSH and CDR2 is LQKENI. The CDR3 is CASSPVYSTNEKLFF. The CDR3 coding sequence is TGTGCCAGCTCACCGGTGTACTCAACTAATGAAAAACTGTTTTTT. Using reference TRBV18 and TRBJ1-4 for the parts outside the CDR3, the full variable domain is NAGVMQNPRHLVRRRGQEARLRCSPMKGHSHVYWYRQLPEEGLKFMVYLQKENIIDESGMPKERFSAEFPKEGPSILRIQQVVRGDSAAYFCASSPVYSTNEKLFFGSGTQLSVL.

In this sample, this clonotype turned up many times. This could be a read error, since a much larger clone is one nucleotide away. V usage is TRBV20-1 and J usage is TRBJ2-3, with D unclear. From germline, CDR1 is DFQATT and CDR2 SNEGSKA (reference sequence). This CDR3 has 11 residues. V gave up 5 bases and J gave up 0 bases, with 3 bases separating them. The CDR3 DNA sequence: TGCAGTGCTGGGAGCACAGATACGCAGTATTTT. It specifies CSAGSTDTQYF.

This clonotype was seen more than once but under ten times. The chain recombines TRBV12-3 or TRBV12-4 with TRBJ2-3; D is unresolved. The V gene lost 7 bases and the J gene lost 2 bases, with 10 bases spanning the gap. CDR3 length: 13 residues. The DNA of the CDR3 is TGTGCCAGCACCTTACAAGACACAGATACGCAGTATTTT. The encoded protein is CASTLQDTDTQYF.

The chain couples TRBV29-1 to TRBJ2-3, with D possibly matching TRBD2 (5 bases). V lost 4 bases and J lost 8, with 19 bases in between. The CDR3 is 14 amino acids. Per germline, CDR1 SQVTM and CDR2 ANQGSEA. The CDR3 DNA sequence: TGCAGCGTTGTCCCTATATCGGGGTCAGGTACGCAGTATTTT. It yields the protein CSVVPISGSGTQYF.

This clonotype was found many times. V is TRBV7-2 and J is TRBJ2-1; D call uncertain. Germline V CDR1 and CDR2: SGHTA, FQGNSA. The CDR3 spans 12 residues. V lost 0 bases and J 7 bases, leaving 4 bases between the germline ends. In DNA form, the CDR3 reads TGTGCCAGCAGCTTAGCGGCGAATGAGCAGTTCTTC. The encoded protein is CASSLAANEQFF.

This clonotype was seen a few times. The chain has TRBV7-9 and TRBJ2-3, with 8 nucleotides matching TRBD2. From germline, CDR1 is SEHNR and CDR2 FQNEAQ (reference sequence). The CDR3 loop spans 13 amino acids. J gave up 5 bases and V 7 bases, and 5 bases lay outside the gene matches. The CDR3 reads CASTPRGGDTQYF. The CDR3 bases are TGTGCCAGCACTCCACGGGGGGGAGATACGCAGTATTTT.

Comment on this clonotype: A much bigger clone sits one base away, suggesting this may be a read error. The rearrangement joins TRBV6-1 to TRBJ2-1, with D tentatively TRBD1 or TRBD2 (6 bases each). The DNA end is a closer match to TRBJ2-7, so the J assignment may be wrong. The CDR3 is made up of 15 amino acids. The germline V gene has CDR1 MNHNS and CDR2 SASEGT. The CDR3 reads CASSESEGGYNEQYF. The CDR3 coding sequence is TGTGCCAGCAGTGAATCTGAGGGGGGCTACAATGAGCAGTACTTC.

This clonotype has only a few counts. The chain links TRBV7-9 to TRBJ1-4; 10 nucleotides align to TRBD1. This CDR3 region has 15 residues. Per the germline V gene, CDR1 is SEHNR and CDR2 is FQNEAQ (reference sequence). The J segment lost 6 bases and the V segment lost 5 bases, leaving 6 bases of the junction unmatched. The CDR3 reads CASSKTDRGHEKLFF. The CDR3 DNA reads TGTGCCAGCAGCAAGACAGACAGGGGGCATGAAAAACTGTTTTTT.

Turning to this clonotype: It is likely a read error, because the conserved phenylalanine at the end of the CDR3 is missing. CDR3 loop: CASSATTGSGIQQFS. CDR3 DNA sequence: TGTGCCAGCAGCGCGACGACAGGCTCGGGCATCCAGCAGTTCTCC. The chain combines TRBV9 with TRBJ2-1; tentative D call: TRBD1 (6 bases). The germline V and J ends were trimmed by 3 bases and 11 bases, with 21 bases remaining between them. CDR1 SGDLS and CDR2 YYNGEE come from the germline V gene. The CDR3 is 15 amino acids.

This clonotype was seen more than once but under ten times. The chain combines TRBV20-1 with TRBJ2-5; D is perhaps TRBD1 (6 bases). Trimming shortened V by 3 bases and J by 11 bases, and 25 bases separated the two germline ends. Germline CDR1 DFQATT, CDR2 SNEGSKA (reference sequence). This CDR3 spans 15 amino acids. The CDR3 DNA is TGCAGTGCTAGGCAGGGGACCTCAACGGCCTATGAGCAGTACTTC. Encoded protein: CSARQGTSTAYEQYF.

The chain joins TRBV12-3 or TRBV12-4 to TRBJ2-7, with 7 bases fitting TRBD2. The CDR3 spans 13 residues. With 2 bases clipped from V and 7 bases from J, the junction kept 5 bases outside the gene matches. CDR3 bases: TGTGCCAGCAGTTTAAACCCGGGACTAGAGCAGTACTTC. Translated, it gives CASSLNPGLEQYF.

This chain links TRBV29-1 with TRBJ1-1; perhaps TRBD1 as D (6 bases). Trimming removed 6 bases at V and 3 bases at J, with 23 bases between. There are 16 residues in the CDR3. The germline V gene encodes CDR1 SQVTM and CDR2 ANQGSEA. DNA for the CDR3: TGCAGCGTGAAAACTCTACAGGGAGTCGTGGACACTGAAGCTTTCTTT. Translation gives CSVKTLQGVVDTEAFF.

This clonotype has a handful of counts. The rearrangement links TRBV7-2 to TRBJ1-4; D not certain. The CDR3 runs to 14 residues. Germline CDR1 SGHTA, CDR2 FQGNSA. V lost 5 bases to trimming and J lost 2 bases, with 9 bases between them. CDR3 loop: CASSPSGTNEKLFF. The CDR3 coding sequence is TGTGCCAGCAGCCCCTCCGGTACTAATGAAAAACTGTTTTTT.

The chain has TRBV29-1 and TRBJ2-7; D gene ambiguous. The CDR3 sequence is 11 residues long. The germline CDR1 and CDR2 sequences are SQVTM and ANQGSEA. Trimming took off 6 bases at V and 0 bases at J, with 6 bases between the two ends. The CDR3 DNA is TGCAGCGTACAGAGCTCCTACGAGCAGTACTTC. Its translation is CSVQSSYEQYF.

V and J are TRBV6-1 and TRBJ2-3; D is ambiguous. Germline V gene data show CDR1 as MNHNS and CDR2 as SASEGT. This CDR3 has 17 residues. Trimming stripped 0 bases from V and 2 bases from J, with 15 bases between. Here the CDR3 DNA reads TGTGCCAGCAGTGAAGCGGCAGGTGTGCGGTTCACAGATACGCAGTATTTT. This gives the protein CASSEAAGVRFTDTQYF.

A few counts support this clonotype. CDR3 in amino acids: CSARARTEAFF. DNA of the CDR3: TGCAGTGCTAGAGCCCGGACCGAAGCTTTCTTT. The rearrangement links TRBV20-1 to TRBJ1-1; D is undetermined. The germline V and J ends were trimmed by 1 base and 8 bases, with 8 bases remaining between them. The CDR3 is 11 residues long. Germline CDR1 and CDR2: DFQATT and SNEGSKA (reference sequence).

The V and J genes are TRBV28 and TRBJ2-4; 7 positions agree with TRBD1. The CDR3 runs 14 residues. Trimming removed 6 bases from V and 7 bases from J; junction bases left unmatched: 9. The germline gives CDR1 MDHEN, CDR2 SYDVKM. In nucleotides, the CDR3 is TGTGCCAGCAGCCCGAGGGGGCGCGGTAACATTCAGTACTTC. Its translation: CASSPRGRGNIQYF.

The V and J genes are TRBV7-2 and TRBJ2-1; maybe TRBD1 (5 bases). CDR1 and CDR2 (germline): SGHTA, FQGNSA. This CDR3 comprises 15 residues. V was trimmed by 8 bases and J by 8 bases, leaving 22 bases between them. The CDR3 nucleotides read TGTGCCAGCTGCTACTCAGGGAATTGGCAATATGAGCAGTTCTTC. The encoded protein is CASCYSGNWQYEQFF.

This clonotype showed up just a few times. The genes are TRBV27 and TRBJ1-5; 7 bases line up with TRBD1. Germline CDR1 MNHEY, CDR2 SMNVEV (reference sequence). This CDR3 has 14 amino acids. V trimming: 5 bases; J trimming: 3 bases; junction bases outside the gene matches: 4. CDR3 nucleotides: TGTGCCAGCAGTCTACAGGGGTTCAATCAGCCCCAGCATTTT. This encodes CASSLQGFNQPQHF.

The chain uses TRBV7-9 and TRBJ2-5; no reliable D call. This CDR3 has 14 residues. V lost 11 bases to trimming and J lost 0 bases, with 16 bases between them. Germline V CDR1 and CDR2: SEHNR, FQNEAQ (reference sequence). For the CDR3, the DNA is TGTGCCTTCACCCCCGACCTGTACCAAGAGACCCAGTACTTC. Translation: CAFTPDLYQETQYF.